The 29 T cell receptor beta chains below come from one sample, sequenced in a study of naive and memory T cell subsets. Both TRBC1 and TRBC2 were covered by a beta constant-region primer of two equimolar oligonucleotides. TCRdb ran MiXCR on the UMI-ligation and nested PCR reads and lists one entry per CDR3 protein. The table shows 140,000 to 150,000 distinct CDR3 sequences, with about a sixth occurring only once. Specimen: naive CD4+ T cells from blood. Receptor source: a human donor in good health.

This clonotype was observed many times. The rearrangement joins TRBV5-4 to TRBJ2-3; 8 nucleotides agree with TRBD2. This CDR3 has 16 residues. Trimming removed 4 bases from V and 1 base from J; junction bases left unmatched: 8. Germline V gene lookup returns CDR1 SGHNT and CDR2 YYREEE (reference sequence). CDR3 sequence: CASSPSGSRGTDTQYF. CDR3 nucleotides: TGTGCCAGCAGCCCGAGCGGGAGTAGGGGCACAGATACGCAGTATTTT.

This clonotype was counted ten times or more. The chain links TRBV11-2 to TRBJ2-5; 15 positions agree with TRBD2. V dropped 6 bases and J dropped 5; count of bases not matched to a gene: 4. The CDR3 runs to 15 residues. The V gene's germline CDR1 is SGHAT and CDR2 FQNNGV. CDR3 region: CASSSGTSGRETQYF. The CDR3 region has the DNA TGTGCCAGCAGTTCCGGGACTAGCGGGAGGGAGACCCAGTACTTC.

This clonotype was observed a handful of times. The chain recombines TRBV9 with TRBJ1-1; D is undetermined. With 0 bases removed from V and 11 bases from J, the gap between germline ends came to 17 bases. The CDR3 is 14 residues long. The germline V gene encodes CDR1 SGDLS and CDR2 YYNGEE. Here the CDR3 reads CASSVATSGISAFF. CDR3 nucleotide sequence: TGTGCCAGCAGCGTAGCGACCTCGGGGATAAGCGCTTTCTTT.

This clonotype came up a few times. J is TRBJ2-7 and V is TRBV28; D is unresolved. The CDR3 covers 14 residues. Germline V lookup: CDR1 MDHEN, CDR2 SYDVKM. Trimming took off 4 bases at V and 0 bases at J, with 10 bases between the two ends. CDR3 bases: TGTGCCAGCAGTTCCGGCGGAATCTCCTACGAGCAGTACTTC. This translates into CASSSGGISYEQYF. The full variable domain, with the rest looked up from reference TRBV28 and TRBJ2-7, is DVKVTQSSRYLVKRTGEKVFLECVQDMDHENMFWYRQDPGLGLRLIYFSYDVKMKEKGDIPEGYSVSREKKERFSLILESASTNQTSMYLCASSSGGISYEQYFGPGTRLTVT.

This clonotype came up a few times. The CDR3 loop reads CASSLLAGHLTDTQYF. The CDR3 DNA reads TGTGCCAGCAGTTTGTTAGCGGGTCACCTCACAGATACGCAGTATTTT. The V and J genes are TRBV28 and TRBJ2-3; 7 bases align to TRBD2. V lost 3 bases and J lost 2; bases outside the gene matches: 8. Germline assignment: CDR1 MDHEN and CDR2 SYDVKM. This CDR3 comprises 16 residues. Full variable domain (missing parts from reference TRBV28 and TRBJ2-3): DVKVTQSSRYLVKRTGEKVFLECVQDMDHENMFWYRQDPGLGLRLIYFSYDVKMKEKGDIPEGYSVSREKKERFSLILESASTNQTSMYLCASSLLAGHLTDTQYFGPGTRLTVL.

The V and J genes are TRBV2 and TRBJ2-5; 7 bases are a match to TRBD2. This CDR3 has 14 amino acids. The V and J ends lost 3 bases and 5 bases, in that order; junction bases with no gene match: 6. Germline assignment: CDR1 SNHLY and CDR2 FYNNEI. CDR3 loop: CASSDAGVGETQYF. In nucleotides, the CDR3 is TGTGCCAGCAGTGACGCGGGAGTGGGGGAGACCCAGTACTTC.

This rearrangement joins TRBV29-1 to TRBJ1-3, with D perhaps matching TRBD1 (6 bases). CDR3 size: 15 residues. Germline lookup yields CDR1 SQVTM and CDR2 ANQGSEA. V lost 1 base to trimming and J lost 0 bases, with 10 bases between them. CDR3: CSVEARGGSGNTIYF. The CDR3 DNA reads TGCAGCGTTGAAGCCAGGGGTGGCTCTGGAAACACCATATATTTT.

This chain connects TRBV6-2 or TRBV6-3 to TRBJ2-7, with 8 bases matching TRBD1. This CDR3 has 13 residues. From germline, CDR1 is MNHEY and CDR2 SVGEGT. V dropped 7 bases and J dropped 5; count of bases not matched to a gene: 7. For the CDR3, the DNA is TGTGCCAGCACCAATTACAGGGGGAACGAGCAGTACTTC. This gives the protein CASTNYRGNEQYF.

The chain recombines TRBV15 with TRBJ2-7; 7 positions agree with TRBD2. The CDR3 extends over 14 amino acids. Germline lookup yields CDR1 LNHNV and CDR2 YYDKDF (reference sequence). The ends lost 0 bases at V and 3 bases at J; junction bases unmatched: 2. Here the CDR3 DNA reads TGTGCCACCAGCAGAGAGGGGGGGGTCTACGAGCAGTACTTC. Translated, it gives CATSREGGVYEQYF.

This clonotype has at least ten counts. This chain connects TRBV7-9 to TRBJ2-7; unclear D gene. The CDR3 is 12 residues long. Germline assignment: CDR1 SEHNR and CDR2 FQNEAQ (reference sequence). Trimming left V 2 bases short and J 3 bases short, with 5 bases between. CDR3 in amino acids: CASSLSLYEQYF. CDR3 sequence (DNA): TGTGCCAGCAGCTTAAGCCTCTACGAGCAGTACTTC.

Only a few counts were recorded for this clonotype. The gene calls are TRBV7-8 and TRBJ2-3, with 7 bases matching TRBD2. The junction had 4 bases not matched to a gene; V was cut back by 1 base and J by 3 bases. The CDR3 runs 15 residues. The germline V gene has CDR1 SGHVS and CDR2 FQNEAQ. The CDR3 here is CASSLVAGATDTQYF. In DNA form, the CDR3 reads TGTGCCAGCAGCTTAGTTGCGGGAGCTACAGATACGCAGTATTTT.

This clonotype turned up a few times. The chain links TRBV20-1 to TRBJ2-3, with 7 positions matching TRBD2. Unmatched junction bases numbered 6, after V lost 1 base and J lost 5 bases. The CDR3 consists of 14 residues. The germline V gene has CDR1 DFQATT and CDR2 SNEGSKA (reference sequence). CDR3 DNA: TGCAGTGCTAGAGTTGCGGGAGTGGTAGATACGCAGTATTTT. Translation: CSARVAGVVDTQYF.

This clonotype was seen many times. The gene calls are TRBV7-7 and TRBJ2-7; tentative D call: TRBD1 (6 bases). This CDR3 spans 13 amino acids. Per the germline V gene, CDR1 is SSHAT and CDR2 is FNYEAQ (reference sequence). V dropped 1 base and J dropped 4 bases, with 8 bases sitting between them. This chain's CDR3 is CASSLDRAYEQYF. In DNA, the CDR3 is TGTGCCAGCAGCTTAGACAGGGCGTACGAGCAGTACTTC.

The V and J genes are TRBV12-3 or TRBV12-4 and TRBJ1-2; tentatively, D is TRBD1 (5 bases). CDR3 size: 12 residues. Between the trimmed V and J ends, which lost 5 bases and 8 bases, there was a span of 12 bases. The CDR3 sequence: CASSRQGLGYTF. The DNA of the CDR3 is TGTGCCAGCAGTCGCCAGGGTCTGGGCTACACCTTC.

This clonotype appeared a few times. The CDR3 coding sequence is TGTGCCAGCAGTTTAAGGCAGGGGGGTAGAACTGAAGCTTTCTTT. Translating it yields CASSLRQGGRTEAFF. The J gene is TRBJ1-1, the V gene TRBV28; TRBD1 aligns across 7 bases. Germline V gene data show CDR1 as MDHEN and CDR2 as SYDVKM. Germline trimming cut 2 bases from V and 5 bases from J; bases unmatched to any gene: 8. This CDR3 has 15 residues.

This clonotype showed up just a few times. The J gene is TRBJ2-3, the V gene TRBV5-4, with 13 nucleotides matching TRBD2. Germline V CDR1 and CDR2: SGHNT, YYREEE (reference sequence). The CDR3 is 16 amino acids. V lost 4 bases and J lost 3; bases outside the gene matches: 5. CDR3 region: CASSQGLAGVTDTQYF. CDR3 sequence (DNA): TGTGCCAGCAGCCAAGGACTAGCGGGAGTAACAGATACGCAGTATTTT.

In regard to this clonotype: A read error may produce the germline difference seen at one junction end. The CDR3 sequence: CVSSELRENSGNTIYF. The CDR3 DNA reads TGTGTCAGCAGTGAACTCCGGGAAAACTCTGGAAACACCATATATTTT. The V call is TRBV25-1, the J call TRBJ1-3; D not resolved. Germline V gene data show CDR1 as MGHDK and CDR2 as SYGVNS. The CDR3 extends over 16 amino acids.

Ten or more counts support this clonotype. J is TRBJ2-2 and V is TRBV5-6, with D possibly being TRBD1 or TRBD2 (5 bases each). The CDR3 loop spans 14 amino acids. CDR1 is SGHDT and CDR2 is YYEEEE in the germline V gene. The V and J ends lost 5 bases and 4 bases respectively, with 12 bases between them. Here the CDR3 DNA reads TGTGCCAGCAGTCCTATTGGGGGCACCGGGGAGCTGTTTTTT. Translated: CASSPIGGTGELFF.

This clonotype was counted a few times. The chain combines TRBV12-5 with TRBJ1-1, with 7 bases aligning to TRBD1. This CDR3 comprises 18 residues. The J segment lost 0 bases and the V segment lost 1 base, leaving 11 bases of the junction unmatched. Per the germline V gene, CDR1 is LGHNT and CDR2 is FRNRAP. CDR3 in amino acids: CASGLALGTAVMNTEAFF. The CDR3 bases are TGTGCTAGTGGTTTGGCCCTCGGGACAGCAGTAATGAACACTGAAGCTTTCTTT.

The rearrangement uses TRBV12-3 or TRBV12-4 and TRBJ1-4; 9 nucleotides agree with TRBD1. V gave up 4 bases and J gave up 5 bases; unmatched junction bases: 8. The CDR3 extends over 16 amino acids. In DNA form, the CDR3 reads TGTGCCAGCAGTTATTTTGGGGACAGGGCGAATGAAAAACTGTTTTTT. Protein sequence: CASSYFGDRANEKLFF.

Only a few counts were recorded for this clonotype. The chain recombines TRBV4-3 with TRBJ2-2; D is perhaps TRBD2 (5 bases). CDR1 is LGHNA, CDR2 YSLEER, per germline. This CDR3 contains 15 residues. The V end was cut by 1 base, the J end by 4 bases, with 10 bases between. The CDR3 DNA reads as TGCGCCAGCAGCCAAGCAGAAGGACTCACCGGGGAGCTGTTTTTT. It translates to CASSQAEGLTGELFF.

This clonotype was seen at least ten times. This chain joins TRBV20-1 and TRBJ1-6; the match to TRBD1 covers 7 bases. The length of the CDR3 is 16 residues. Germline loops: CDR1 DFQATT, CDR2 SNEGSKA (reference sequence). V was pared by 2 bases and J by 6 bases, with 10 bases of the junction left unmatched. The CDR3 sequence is CSARRDRVEGNSPLHF. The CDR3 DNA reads TGCAGTGCTAGAAGAGACAGGGTTGAGGGTAATTCACCCCTCCACTTT.

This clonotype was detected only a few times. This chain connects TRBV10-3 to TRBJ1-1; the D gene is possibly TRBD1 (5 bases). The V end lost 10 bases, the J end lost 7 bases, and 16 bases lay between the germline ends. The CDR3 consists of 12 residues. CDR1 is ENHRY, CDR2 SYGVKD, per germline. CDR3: CASGGGWGEAFF. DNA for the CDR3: TGTGCCAGTGGTGGGGGATGGGGTGAAGCTTTCTTT.

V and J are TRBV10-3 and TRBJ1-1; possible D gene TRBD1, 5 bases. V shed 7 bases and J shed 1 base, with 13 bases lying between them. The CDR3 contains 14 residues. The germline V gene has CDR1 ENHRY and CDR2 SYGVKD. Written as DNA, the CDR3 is TGTGCCATCAAACTAGGGACGGAGAACACTGAAGCTTTCTTT. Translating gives CAIKLGTENTEAFF.

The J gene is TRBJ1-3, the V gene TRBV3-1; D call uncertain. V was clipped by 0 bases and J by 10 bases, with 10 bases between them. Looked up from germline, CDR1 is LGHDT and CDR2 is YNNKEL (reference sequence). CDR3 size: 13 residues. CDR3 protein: CASSQEKTVTIYF. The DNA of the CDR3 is TGTGCCAGCAGCCAAGAAAAAACTGTGACCATATATTTT. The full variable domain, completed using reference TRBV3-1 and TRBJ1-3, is DTAVSQTPKYLVTQMGNDKSIKCEQNLGHDTMYWYKQDSKKFLKIMFSYNNKELIINETVPNRFSPKSPDKAHLNLHINSLELGDSAVYFCASSQEKTVTIYFGEGSWLTVV.

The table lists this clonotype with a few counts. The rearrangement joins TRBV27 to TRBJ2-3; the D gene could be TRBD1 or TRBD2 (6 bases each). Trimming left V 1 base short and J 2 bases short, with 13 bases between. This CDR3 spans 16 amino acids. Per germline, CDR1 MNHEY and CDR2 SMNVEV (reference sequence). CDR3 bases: TGTGCCAGCAGTTTATTTAGGGGGAGGTCCACAGATACGCAGTATTTT. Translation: CASSLFRGRSTDTQYF.

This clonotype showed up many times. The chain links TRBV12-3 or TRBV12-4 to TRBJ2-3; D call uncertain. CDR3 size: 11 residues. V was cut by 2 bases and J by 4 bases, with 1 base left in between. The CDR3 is CASSLSDTQYF. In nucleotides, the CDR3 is TGTGCCAGCAGTTTATCAGATACGCAGTATTTT.

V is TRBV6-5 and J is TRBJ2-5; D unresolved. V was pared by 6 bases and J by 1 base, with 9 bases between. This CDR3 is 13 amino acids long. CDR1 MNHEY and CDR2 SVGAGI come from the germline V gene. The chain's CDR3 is CASSRIPQETQYF. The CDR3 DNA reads TGTGCCAGCAGCCGTATCCCCCAAGAGACCCAGTACTTC.

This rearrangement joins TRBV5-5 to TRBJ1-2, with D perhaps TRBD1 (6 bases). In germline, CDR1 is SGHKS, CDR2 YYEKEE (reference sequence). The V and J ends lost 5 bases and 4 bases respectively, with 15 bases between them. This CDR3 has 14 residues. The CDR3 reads CASRPRGSVYGYTF. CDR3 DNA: TGTGCCAGCAGACCCAGGGGTTCAGTCTATGGCTACACCTTC.